This TCR beta chain emerged from a study of blood T cells in healthy people across ages. Study-level points and caveats: Diversity estimated from one million T cells was considered an underestimate.

A sample-barcoded 5' primer and a J-beta primer mix were used in a second PCR of roughly 6 to 11 cycles. Via MiXCR, TCRdb re-called the 5' RACE reads, giving one row per CDR3 protein. The table records more than 1 million distinct CDR3 sequences, 40% to 50% of them present only once. V lost 5 bases, J lost 5 bases, and 13 bases lay in between. The CDR3 is made up of 12 amino acids. The germline gives CDR1 SQVTM, CDR2 ANQGSEA. Concerning this clonotype itself: Antigen: not known. A read error may explain this, as a much larger clone is one base away.

The receptor comes from a woman aged 60 to 75 in good health. The V and J genes are TRBV29-1 and TRBJ2-7, with D tentatively TRBD2 (6 bases). Sample: blood. The CDR3 sequence: CSVRGLTHEQYF. The CDR3 nucleotides read TGCAGCGTTAGGGGACTTACCCACGAGCAGTACTTC.